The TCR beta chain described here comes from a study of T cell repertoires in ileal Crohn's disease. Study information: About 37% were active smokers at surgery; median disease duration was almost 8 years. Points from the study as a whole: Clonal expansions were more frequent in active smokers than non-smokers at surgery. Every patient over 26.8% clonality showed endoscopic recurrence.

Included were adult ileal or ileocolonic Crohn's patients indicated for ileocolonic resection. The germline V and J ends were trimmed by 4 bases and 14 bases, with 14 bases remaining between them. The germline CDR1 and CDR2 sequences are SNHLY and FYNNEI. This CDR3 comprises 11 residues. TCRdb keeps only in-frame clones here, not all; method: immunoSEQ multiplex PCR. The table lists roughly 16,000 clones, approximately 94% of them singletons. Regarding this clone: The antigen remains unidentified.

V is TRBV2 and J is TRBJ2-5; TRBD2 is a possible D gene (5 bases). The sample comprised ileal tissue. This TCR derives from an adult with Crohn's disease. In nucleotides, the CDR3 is TGTGCCAGCAGTGTCACCGGGATCCCATACTTC. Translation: CASSVTGIPYF.